A selection of T cell receptor beta chains follows, all from one sample in a study of blood T cell repertoires in COVID-19. Measured with immunoSEQ multiplex PCR; TCRdb has only the in-frame clones, and not every one. The profile covers 95,000 to 120,000 clones, with about 85% appearing a single time and approximately 5.1% taken by the ten largest. Material for sequencing was peripheral blood. These receptors all stem from a woman aged 55-75 years with COVID-19, enrolled during active disease. The CDR3 runs from the conserved cysteine through the conserved F or W. Each record gives: V gene, D gene, clone size, J gene, CDR3 protein, CDR3 DNA. The D gene is left open where the match is weak. A row's size may be missing; if present it is once, few, many or a size class.

TRBV7-8	-	-	TRBJ2-7	CASSQVVYRRYEQYF	TGTGCCAGCAGCCAAGTGGTCTACAGGCGTTACGAGCAGTACTTC
TRBV4-1	-	-	TRBJ1-1	CASSQEGSGYTEAFF	TGCGCCAGCAGCCAAGAAGGGTCAGGGTACACTGAAGCTTTCTTT
TRBV3-1/TRBV3-2	TRBD2	-	TRBJ2-2	CASSLGHSGGDTGELFF	TGTGCCAGCAGCCTTGGGCATAGCGGGGGGGACACCGGGGAGCTGTTTTTT
TRBV7-2	TRBD1	-	TRBJ2-7	CASSQTGTGTYEQYF	TGTGCCAGCAGCCAAACCGGGACAGGAACCTACGAGCAGTACTTC
TRBV27	TRBD2	-	TRBJ2-5	CASSLFQGGETQYF	TGTGCCAGCAGTTTGTTCCAGGGAGGGGAGACCCAGTACTTC
TRBV7-6	TRBD2	-	TRBJ2-5	CASSPGLAGGLETQYF	TGTGCCAGCAGCCCGGGACTAGCGGGGGGCCTGGAGACCCAGTACTTC
TRBV2	-	once	TRBJ1-1	CASSESRQMNTEAFF	TGTGCCAGCAGTGAATCGCGACAGATGAACACTGAAGCTTTCTTT
TRBV4-1	TRBD2	-	TRBJ2-7	CASSQAASGGPSSYEQYF	TGCGCCAGCAGCCAAGCCGCTAGCGGGGGGCCCTCCTCCTACGAGCAGTACTTC
TRBV27	TRBD1	-	TRBJ1-2	CASSPTGSNYGYTF	TGTGCCAGCAGTCCGACAGGGAGTAATTATGGCTACACCTTC
TRBV5-6	TRBD1	-	TRBJ2-7	CASTTGARVDEQYF	TGTGCCAGCACAACAGGGGCCCGCGTTGACGAGCAGTACTTC
TRBV6-6	-	-	TRBJ2-5	CASSTDSPGIKYF	TGTGCCAGCAGTACGGACAGTCCCGGGATTAAGTACTTC
TRBV2	-	-	TRBJ2-2	CASSTSRGTGELFF	TGTGCCAGCAGTACATCCCGGGGGACCGGGGAGCTGTTTTTT
TRBV7-9	TRBD1	-	TRBJ1-4	CASSLAGRDRVF	TGTGCCAGCAGCTTAGCGGGACGGGACAGGGTTTTT
TRBV18	-	-	TRBJ2-1	CASSTEALGNEQFF	TGTGCCAGCTCAACTGAGGCTTTGGGCAATGAGCAGTTCTTC
TRBV14	-	once	TRBJ2-4	CASSQESDRGDIQYF	TGTGCCAGCAGCCAAGAATCGGATCGAGGAGACATTCAGTACTTC
TRBV4-1	TRBD1	-	TRBJ1-5	CASSQVGSGRGNNQPQHF	TGCGCCAGCAGCCAAGTTGGTTCGGGCAGGGGGAACAATCAGCCCCAGCATTTT
TRBV10-3	TRBD1	-	TRBJ1-5	CAISSSRTGNQPQHF	TGTGCCATCAGCTCCTCACGGACAGGGAATCAGCCCCAGCATTTT
TRBV5-4	-	once	TRBJ2-5	CASSLVTEETQYF	TGTGCCAGCAGCTTGGTCACAGAAGAGACCCAGTACTTC
TRBV6-5	-	-	TRBJ2-6	CASSYLQTGANVLTF	TGTGCCAGCAGTTACCTTCAGACTGGGGCCAACGTCCTGACTTTC
TRBV5-8	-	-	TRBJ2-7	CASSLATGWVTYEQYF	TGTGCCAGCAGCTTGGCCACAGGGTGGGTAACCTACGAGCAGTACTTC
TRBV5-1	TRBD1	-	TRBJ1-1	CASSLERQGREAFF	TGCGCCAGCAGCTTGGAGAGACAGGGGCGTGAAGCTTTCTTT
TRBV15	TRBD2	few	TRBJ2-5	CATSRGLASETQYF	TGTGCCACCAGCAGAGGACTAGCATCGGAGACCCAGTACTTC
TRBV27	-	-	TRBJ1-4	CASSSYQGGNEKLFF	TGTGCCAGCAGTTCCTACCAGGGAGGTAATGAAAAACTGTTTTTT
TRBV10-3	-	-	TRBJ1-2	CAISGGFSDGYTF	TGTGCCATCTCGGGGGGCTTCTCGGATGGCTACACCTTC
TRBV19	-	-	TRBJ2-2	CASSIGTQNTGELFF	TGTGCCAGTAGTATCGGGACACAGAACACCGGGGAGCTGTTTTTT
TRBV5-6	-	-	TRBJ1-1	CASSRQAVNTEAFF	TGTGCCAGCAGCCGACAGGCCGTGAACACTGAAGCTTTCTTT
TRBV6-5	-	-	TRBJ1-1	CASSYGQANTEAFF	TGTGCCAGCAGTTACGGCCAGGCGAACACTGAAGCTTTCTTT
TRBV29-1	-	-	TRBJ1-2	CSVEGPQGNGYTF	TGCAGCGTTGAAGGGCCACAGGGCAATGGCTACACCTTC
TRBV24-1	TRBD2	-	TRBJ2-7	CATSDSGQAVPGLAGIDGYEQYF	TGTGCCACCAGTGATTCGGGACAGGCCGTCCCGGGACTAGCGGGGATTGATGGCTACGAGCAGTACTTC
TRBV19	-	-	TRBJ1-1	CASSIPASTEAFF	TGTGCCAGTAGTATTCCCGCGAGCACTGAAGCTTTCTTT
TRBV19	TRBD2	-	TRBJ2-1	CASSIVAAGGYNEQFF	TGTGCCAGTAGTATAGTGGCAGCGGGGGGTTACAATGAGCAGTTCTTC
TRBV7-3	-	-	TRBJ2-1	CASSLRGKAEQFF	TGTGCCAGCAGCTTAAGAGGTAAAGCTGAGCAGTTCTTC
TRBV6-5	TRBD1	-	TRBJ2-4	CASNLDRADIQYF	TGTGCCAGCAACCTCGACAGGGCGGACATTCAGTACTTC
TRBV6-2/TRBV6-3	-	-	TRBJ1-5	CASSSWAGNQPQHF	TGTGCCAGCAGTTCTTGGGCTGGCAATCAGCCCCAGCATTTT
TRBV4-1	-	-	TRBJ2-7	CASSQDPRPAEQYF	TGCGCCAGCAGCCAAGATCCCAGGCCCGCCGAGCAGTACTTC
TRBV6-5	TRBD1	-	TRBJ1-3	CASSSTGGLSGNTIYF	TGTGCCAGCAGTTCGACAGGGGGCCTCTCTGGAAACACCATATATTTT
TRBV5-5	-	-	TRBJ2-5	CASSSWTLEETQYF	TGTGCCAGCAGCTCCTGGACACTTGAAGAGACCCAGTACTTC
TRBV7-2	-	-	TRBJ1-1	CASSSQTDQNTEAFF	TGTGCCAGCAGCTCTCAGACAGACCAGAACACTGAAGCTTTCTTT
TRBV6-5	-	once	TRBJ2-1	CASSYSLTVNEQFF	TGTGCCAGCAGTTACTCGCTAACAGTCAATGAGCAGTTCTTC
TRBV13	TRBD1	-	TRBJ1-4	CASSLSGQGLGEKLFF	TGTGCCAGCAGCTTAAGTGGACAGGGGCTCGGTGAAAAACTGTTTTTT
TRBV10-3	TRBD1	-	TRBJ2-7	CAISDRQGTDEQYF	TGTGCCATCAGTGACCGACAGGGCACCGACGAGCAGTACTTC
TRBV19	TRBD1	-	TRBJ2-6	CASSTDRVGANVLTF	TGTGCCAGTAGTACGGACAGGGTGGGGGCCAACGTCCTGACTTTC
TRBV10-1	-	-	TRBJ1-5	CASSRDSNQPQHF	TGCGCCAGCTCACGAGATAGCAATCAGCCCCAGCATTTT
TRBV2	TRBD1	-	TRBJ2-7	CASATGADSYEQYF	TGTGCCAGCGCGACAGGGGCGGACTCCTACGAGCAGTACTTC
TRBV2	TRBD1	-	TRBJ1-1	CASSVGLQGAGEAFF	TGTGCCAGCAGTGTGGGGTTACAGGGGGCGGGTGAAGCTTTCTTT
TRBV30	-	once	TRBJ1-1	CAWSPPLNTEAFF	TGTGCCTGGAGTCCCCCTCTGAACACTGAAGCTTTCTTT
TRBV5-6	-	-	TRBJ2-5	CASSLQAQETQYF	TGTGCCAGCAGCTTGCAGGCCCAAGAGACCCAGTACTTC
TRBV30	TRBD1	-	TRBJ2-7	CAWSGTGEVSYEQYF	TGTGCCTGGAGTGGGACAGGGGAGGTTTCCTACGAGCAGTACTTC
TRBV4-1	-	-	TRBJ1-4	CASSQGDKRDEKLFF	TGCGCCAGCAGCCAAGGGGACAAACGGGACGAAAAACTGTTTTTT
TRBV7-2	TRBD1	-	TRBJ1-4	CASRTGQGGGGKLFF	TGTGCCAGCAGAACCGGACAGGGAGGGGGAGGAAAACTGTTTTTT
TRBV24-1	-	-	TRBJ2-5	CATSDLSPGQETQYF	TGTGCCACCAGTGATTTATCACCAGGGCAAGAGACCCAGTACTTC
TRBV30	TRBD2	-	TRBJ2-2	CAWTTRRGDDTGELFF	TGTGCCTGGACCACGAGGCGGGGGGACGACACCGGGGAGCTGTTTTTT
TRBV28	TRBD1	few	TRBJ1-2	CASSSGQGYGYTF	TGTGCCAGCAGTTCGGGACAGGGCTATGGCTACACCTTC
TRBV6-5	TRBD2	-	TRBJ2-1	CASTTLAGVHNEQFF	TGTGCCAGCACCACACTAGCGGGGGTGCACAATGAGCAGTTCTTC
TRBV11-2	TRBD2	-	TRBJ2-3	CASSLMVAGGSDTQYF	TGTGCCAGCAGCTTAATGGTAGCGGGGGGGTCCGATACGCAGTATTTT
TRBV9	-	-	TRBJ2-1	CASSRGRALWDEQFF	TGTGCCAGCAGTAGGGGCAGAGCACTATGGGATGAGCAGTTCTTC
TRBV4-3	-	-	TRBJ1-1	CASSQDSGGGGTEAFF	TGCGCCAGCAGCCAAGATAGCGGCGGTGGCGGCACTGAAGCTTTCTTT
TRBV5-6	-	-	TRBJ1-2	CASSFADLNYGYTF	TGTGCCAGCAGCTTTGCAGATTTAAACTATGGCTACACCTTC
TRBV18	-	-	TRBJ2-7	CASSPSSYEQYF	TGTGCCAGCTCACCCAGCTCCTACGAGCAGTACTTC
TRBV5-6	-	-	TRBJ2-7	CASRRLLQPTISYEQYF	TGTGCCAGCAGGAGACTATTACAGCCCACCATATCCTACGAGCAGTACTTC